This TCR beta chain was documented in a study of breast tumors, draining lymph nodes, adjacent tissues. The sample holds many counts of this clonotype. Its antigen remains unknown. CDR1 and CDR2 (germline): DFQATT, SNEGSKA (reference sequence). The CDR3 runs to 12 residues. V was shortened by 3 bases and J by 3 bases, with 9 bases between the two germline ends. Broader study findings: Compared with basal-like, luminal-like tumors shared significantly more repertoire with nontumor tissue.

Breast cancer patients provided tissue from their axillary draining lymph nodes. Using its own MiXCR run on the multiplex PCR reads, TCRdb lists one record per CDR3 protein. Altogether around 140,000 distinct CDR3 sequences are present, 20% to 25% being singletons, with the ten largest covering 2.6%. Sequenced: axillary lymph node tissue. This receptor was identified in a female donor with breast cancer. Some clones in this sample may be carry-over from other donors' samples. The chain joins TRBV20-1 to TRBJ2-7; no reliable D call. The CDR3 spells CSARASLYEQYF. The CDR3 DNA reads TGCAGTGCTAGGGCTAGTCTCTACGAGCAGTACTTC.